This T cell receptor beta chain was observed in a study of cytomegalovirus exposure and HLA in healthy donors (dated by TCRdb to the late 2010s). General notes on the study: In an earlier analysis of some 610 of the donors, 250 to 300 Gb of sequence data and approximately 120 million unique TCR beta sequences from about 179 million T cells were reported. An early release covering 500 to 750 HLA-typed donors comprised roughly 300 gigabases of sequencing data and roughly 85 million unique TCR sequences. Of the 398 genotyped donors, about 80% fell in the genetic ancestry cluster associated with self-reported Caucasian donors. The study aimed to test whether cataloging public T cell receptors could reveal signatures of past pathogen exposure. Using immunosequencing, the study profiled T cell repertoires from 666 subjects and related those repertoires to cytomegalovirus serostatus. A separate validation cohort of about 110 different subjects was used in addition to the roughly 700-subject first cohort. To predict cytomegalovirus infection status, the study brought together high-throughput TCR immunosequencing, statistical association of individual TCRs with disease status, and machine learning. In a later analysis, previously published TCR beta repertoires from more than 500 donors were re-analyzed and high-resolution HLA genotyping was added so that TCR occurrence patterns could be studied. In the later analysis, no new phenotypic data were used to find candidate immune exposures; instead, reliance was placed on TCR beta sequences and their occurrence across donors. An earlier analysis of approximately 580 of the donors used high-throughput TCR beta sequencing to judge whether each TCR beta V gene segment behaved as functional or pseudogenic. Alongside the repertoire data, information on donor age, sex, ethnicity and CMV serostatus was compiled. In a later genetic analysis, genome-wide SNP genotypes for about 60% of the 666 donors were used, and that subset was treated as a discovery cohort. Every repertoire in the discovery cohort had been generated on one and the same sequencing platform. Both class I and class II loci were covered by HLA typing, at four-digit resolution. The number of donors typed differed by locus, with about 629-630 for A, B, C, DRB1 and DQB1, over 500 for DQA1, over 600 for DPA1, and 450 to 480 for DPB1. Because of strong linkage in the cohort, five DR-DQ haplotypes were treated as single units for association and clustering. Among 300 to 500 genotyped donors of the cohort, an average of roughly 230,000 unique TCR beta nucleotide sequences was sequenced per donor, of which about 19% were non-productive.

The cohort comprised 666 healthy bone marrow donors. Cohort members were all nominally healthy when sampled, although unrecorded immune exposures were likely present. The donor tested CMV seropositive, placing the donor among the 290 or so seropositive members of the cohort. A peripheral blood sample was provided by each donor, and peripheral blood mononuclear cells were used for TCR beta sequencing. Genomic DNA extraction from the blood cell samples was performed with the Qiagen DNeasy Blood Extraction Kit. Receptor libraries were prepared by the immunoSEQ multiplex PCR assay. For the multiplex PCR, a mixture combining 60 forward primers for TCR Vbeta segments and 13 reverse primers for TCR Jbeta segments was used. Amplification of the CDR3 region of rearranged TCR beta genes was performed with a multiplex PCR assay on genomic DNA. Amplified TCR beta libraries were sequenced as 87-base-pair reads on the Illumina HiSeq System. The study's processing was this. Across the 666 repertoires, a later analysis counted some 81 million unique TCR beta chains, about 10 million of which were shared by at least two donors. A nearest-neighbor algorithm error-corrected the raw reads and collapsed the reads into unique sequences, merging closely related sequences to remove PCR and sequencing errors. Alignment of CDR3 sequences to IMGT reference sequences was used to assign V, D and J gene segments. For a sequence to be retained, a match of at least six nucleotides to both a V gene segment and a J gene segment was required. A rearrangement was called productive if the CDR3 had no stop codons and remained in frame with V and J, and every other rearrangement was called non-productive. CDR3 was defined according to IMGT convention as the region running from the second conserved V-encoded cysteine to the conserved J-encoded phenylalanine. The earlier analysis of fewer than 700 of the donors excluded sequences that lacked an unambiguous match to a single V gene segment. In an earlier analysis of approximately 550 of the donors, V segments were called functional above 56.7% productive rearrangements and were called segregating when the between-donor standard deviation exceeded 5%. A statistical classification framework was built for diagnosing cytomegalovirus status from the catalog of TCR beta chain sequences. In a later analysis, TCR nucleotide sequences were compared against IMGT/GENE-DB human TR gene sequences so that V and J genes could be assigned. The TCRdist pipeline was used in a later analysis to assign CDR3 sequences and most-parsimonious VDJ recombination scenarios. In a later analysis, each TCR beta chain was defined by its CDR3 amino acid sequence together with its V-gene family, and reads without a unique V-gene family were excluded. A later analysis removed 592 highly shared, low-generation-probability nucleotide sequences to deal with suspected cross-contamination and a sequencing artifact. For each public chain, a later analysis derived a clonal expansion index from normalized ranks of inferred template counts within each repertoire. Generation probabilities in a later analysis came from a VDJ recombination model fitted to out-of-frame rearrangements, and those results were checked against IGoR. A later analysis scored TCR-TCR, TCR-HLA and TCR-CMV co-occurrence with hypergeometric tests, applying a repertoire-size bias correction to TCR pairs. To estimate false discovery rates, a later analysis permuted the HLA or CMV assignments 20 times. A later analysis grouped co-occurring TCRs with DBSCAN, adding TCRdist sequence similarity when clustering within HLA-allele-positive subsets. Co-occurrence clustering excluded repertoires with fewer than 30,000 or more than 120,000 public chains, plus five with anomalous nucleotide sharing. What TCRdb holds here is the immuneACCESS table cut down to in-frame rearrangements. Part of the clones is not present; checked against another copy, under half of the missing clones reflect an unresolved V gene, and the others are unexplained. From that table come the V and J calls and clone size; the DNA was used to work out D and trimming. The sample table contains fewer than 120,000 clones; only one count was recorded for approximately 82% of them. The ten largest clones add up to roughly 13% of the sample.

Worth noting for this clone: The specificity of this receptor is unknown. No qualities accompany the bases; no much larger clone lies one base away.

General conclusions and limits of the study: In a later genetic analysis, fewer N-insertions in productive TCRs were reported among donors in an Asian-associated ancestry cluster than the roughly 700-donor mean. The sequencing pipeline was judged likely to have produced a cluster of highly shared sequence variants as a technical artifact. According to a later analysis, most CMV-associated TCR beta chains appeared to be HLA-restricted, and the HLA associations seemed to be driven largely by CMV exposure. V-gene and J-gene trimming of TCR beta chains was associated with a missense DCLRE1C variant in a later genetic analysis, and the association was replicated in an independent cohort. Immune exposure information for the cohort was limited to CMV serostatus. Compared with equally common non-associated chains, HLA-associated TCR beta chains in a later analysis were more clonally expanded and had lower generation probabilities. When HLA alleles, especially DR and DQ, strongly co-occurred, TCR associations were difficult to assign to individual alleles. A later analysis reported that several top co-occurrence clusters appeared linked to parvovirus B19, influenza, CMV and Epstein-Barr virus. Some IMGT-functional V segments, including TRBV6-2 and TRBV6-3, could not be told apart with the 87-base-pair reads, so those segments were excluded. In the study, approximately 150 TCR beta chains were listed as associated with cytomegalovirus. The earlier analysis of about 600 of the donors excluded approximately 15 rarely observed V segments, including chromosome 9 orphons, because counts were too low. In an earlier analysis of fewer than 700 of the donors, most TCR beta V segments appeared in productive rearrangements about 87% or about 30% of the time, broadly matching IMGT annotations. Most TCR sequences were observed very rarely across donors, whereas some public TCRs were present in many individuals. In this cohort, only TCR beta chains were sequenced, and detectable features were limited by the absence of alpha or paired-chain data. At a false discovery rate of 0.05, a later analysis linked fewer than 20,000 TCR beta sequences to specific HLA alleles. Because HLA typing was unavailable for some donors at each locus, only the typed subset was used in association tests. A further reported finding was that TCR beta sequences accurately predicted the HLA-A and HLA-B alleles for most subjects in the first cohort. Roughly uniform sequencing depth across donors was assumed in presence/absence analyses, although this assumption may not hold. The authors suggested that the approach could potentially be generalized to other disease states and immunological phenotypes. A few of the identified cytomegalovirus-associated TCR beta chains were confirmed in vitro to be specific for cytomegalovirus antigens. The classifier was reported to diagnose cytomegalovirus status with high specificity and sensitivity in both the original cohort and the validation cohort. Linkage disequilibrium might explain the correlated functional status among segregating V segments, but an unknown experimental factor could not be ruled out. In a later analysis, TCR association rates were found to vary across HLA loci, with the most associated TCRs seen for DRB1 alleles and the fewest for HLA-C alleles.

The CDR3 spans 16 residues, from the cysteine through the phenylalanine. CDR3 DNA only is kept here, 48 bases in frame from base 1. The V and J ends are trimmed by 0 bases and 0 bases, leaving 11 bases between them. The germline V gene sets CDR1 to SGHTS and CDR2 to YDEGEE. The chain is made from TRBV5-8 and TRBJ2-3; tentative D gene TRBD2, with 6 bases matching. The sequence came from a young man in good health and CMV-seropositive. The sequenced sample was PBMCs. The CDR3 sequence is CASSLGSGPSTDTQYF. The DNA sequence follows: TGTGCCAGCAGCTTGGGGAGCGGGCCTAGCACAGATACGCAGTATTTT.